A single sample is the source of the 9 T cell receptor beta chains below, sequenced in a study of blood T cell repertoires in COVID-19 (dated by TCRdb to the early 2020s). Receptor libraries were prepared by the immunoSEQ multiplex PCR assay. TCRdb holds this immuneACCESS table with in-frame rearrangements only. Some clones are missing; in checked studies, unresolved V genes explain under half, and the rest has no known cause. This sample lists some 100,000 clones; almost 95% were detected once. More than 5% of the sample is taken by the ten largest. The specimen was peripheral blood. The source of these receptors is a man aged 50-60 years with active COVID-19.

This clone occurred once. The chain joins TRBV6-6 to TRBJ1-1, with 9 nucleotides matching TRBD1. V trimming: 6 bases; J trimming: 0 bases; junction bases outside the gene matches: 8. Germline V gene lookup returns CDR1 MNHNY and CDR2 SVGAGI (reference sequence). The CDR3 sequence is 16 residues long. The CDR3 DNA sequence: TGTGCCAGCAGACCCCCGGGACAGGGAGTGAACACTGAAGCTTTCTTT. Translation: CASRPPGQGVNTEAFF.

This clone has just one count. This chain joins TRBV6-2 or TRBV6-3 and TRBJ2-5; 13 bases are shared with TRBD2. The germline CDR1 and CDR2 sequences are MNHEY and SVGEGT. Trimming at V came to 6 bases and at J to 6 bases, leaving 10 bases not matched to a gene. The CDR3 is made up of 16 amino acids. The CDR3 nucleotides read TGTGCCAGCAGCCCAGGGGGACTAGCGGGACCGAAGACCCAGTACTTC. Its protein is CASSPGGLAGPKTQYF.

V is TRBV5-1 and J is TRBJ2-2; 8 bases fit TRBD2. J lost 4 bases, V lost 6 bases, and 5 bases had no gene match. This CDR3 is 14 amino acids long. The germline CDR1 and CDR2 sequences are SGHRS and YFSETQ. The CDR3 region is CASTAGDSTGELFF. CDR3 bases: TGCGCCAGCACAGCGGGAGACAGCACCGGGGAGCTGTTTTTT.

The chain has TRBV2 and TRBJ1-1, with 10 bases that match TRBD1. J gave up 2 bases and V 6 bases, and 6 bases lay outside the gene matches. The length of the CDR3 is 15 residues. Looked up from germline, CDR1 is SNHLY and CDR2 is FYNNEI. The CDR3 loop is CASRSGTGANTEAFF. Written as DNA, the CDR3 is TGTGCCAGCAGGTCCGGGACAGGGGCTAACACTGAAGCTTTCTTT.

This chain links TRBV25-1 with TRBJ1-2; D not resolved. Germline V CDR1 and CDR2: MGHDK, SYGVNS. With 8 bases removed from V and 1 base from J, the gap between germline ends came to 11 bases. The CDR3 consists of 13 residues. The CDR3 DNA follows: TGTGCCAGCGCCGTGCGGGATAACTATGGCTACACCTTC. Protein: CASAVRDNYGYTF.

CDR3 loop: CASSSTGRNGYTF. CDR3 in DNA: TGTGCCAGCAGTTCGACAGGGAGGAATGGCTACACCTTC. The genes are TRBV28 and TRBJ1-2, with 7 bases aligning to TRBD1. This CDR3 comprises 13 residues. The junction had 5 bases not matched to a gene; V was cut back by 4 bases and J by 6 bases. The germline V gene encodes CDR1 MDHEN and CDR2 SYDVKM.

The chain has TRBV4-1 and TRBJ2-1; tentatively, D is TRBD1 (5 bases). This CDR3 spans 15 amino acids. The V end lost 4 bases, the J end lost 4 bases, and 14 bases lay between the germline ends. Germline assignment: CDR1 MGHRA and CDR2 YSYEKL. The CDR3 DNA follows: TGCGCCAGCAGCCCTTCCCCAGGGTTGTACAATGAGCAGTTCTTC. Translating it yields CASSPSPGLYNEQFF.

This rearrangement joins TRBV4-1 to TRBJ2-7; tentatively, D is TRBD2 (6 bases). Trimming shortened V by 2 bases and J by 5 bases, and 10 bases separated the two germline ends. CDR3 length equals 13 residues. Germline CDR1 MGHRA, CDR2 YSYEKL. CDR3 sequence: CASSQLGLDEQYF. The CDR3 nucleotides read TGCGCCAGCAGCCAATTGGGACTCGACGAGCAGTACTTC.

V and J are TRBV4-1 and TRBJ2-3, with TRBD2 matching 10 bases. From germline, CDR1 is MGHRA and CDR2 YSYEKL. CDR3 length equals 16 residues. V shed 3 bases, J shed 2 bases, and the junction held 5 bases outside the gene matches. The CDR3 loop reads CASSQALAGVTDTQYF. CDR3 bases: TGCGCCAGCAGCCAGGCCCTAGCGGGGGTCACAGATACGCAGTATTTT.